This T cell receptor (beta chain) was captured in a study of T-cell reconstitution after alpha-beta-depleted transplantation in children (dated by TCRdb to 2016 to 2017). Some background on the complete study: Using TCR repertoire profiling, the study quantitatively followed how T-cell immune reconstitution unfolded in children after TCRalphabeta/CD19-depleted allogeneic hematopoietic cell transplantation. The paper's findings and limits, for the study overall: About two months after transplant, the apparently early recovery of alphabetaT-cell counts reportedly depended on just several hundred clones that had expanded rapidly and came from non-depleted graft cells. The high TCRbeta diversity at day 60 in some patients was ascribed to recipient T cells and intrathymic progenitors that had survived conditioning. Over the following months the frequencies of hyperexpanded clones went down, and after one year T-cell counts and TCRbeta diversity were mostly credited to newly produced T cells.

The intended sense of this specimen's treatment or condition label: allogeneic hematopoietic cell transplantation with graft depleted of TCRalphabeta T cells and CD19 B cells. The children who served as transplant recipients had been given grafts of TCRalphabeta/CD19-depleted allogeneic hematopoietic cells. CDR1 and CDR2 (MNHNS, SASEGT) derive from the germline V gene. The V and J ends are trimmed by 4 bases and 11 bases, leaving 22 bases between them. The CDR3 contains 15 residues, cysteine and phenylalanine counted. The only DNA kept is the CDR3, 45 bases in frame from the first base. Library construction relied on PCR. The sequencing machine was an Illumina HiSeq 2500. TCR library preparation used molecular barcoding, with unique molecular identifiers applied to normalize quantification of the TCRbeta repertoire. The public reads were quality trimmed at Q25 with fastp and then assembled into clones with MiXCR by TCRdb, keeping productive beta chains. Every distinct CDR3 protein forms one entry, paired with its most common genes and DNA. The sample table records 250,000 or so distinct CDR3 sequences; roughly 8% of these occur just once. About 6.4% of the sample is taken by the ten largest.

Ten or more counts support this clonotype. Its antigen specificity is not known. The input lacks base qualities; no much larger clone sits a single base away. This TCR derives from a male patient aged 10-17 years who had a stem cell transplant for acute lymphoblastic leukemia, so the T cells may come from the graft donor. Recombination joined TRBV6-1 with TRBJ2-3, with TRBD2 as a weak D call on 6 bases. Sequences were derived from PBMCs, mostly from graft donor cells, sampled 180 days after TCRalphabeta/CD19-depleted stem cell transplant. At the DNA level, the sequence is TGTGCCAGCAGTGGATTAGCGGTGACCCGAAAGTGGCAGTATTTT. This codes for CASSGLAVTRKWQYF.